This TCR beta chain was captured in a study of preoperative IRX-2 immunotherapy in early breast cancer. Generated by immunoSEQ multiplex PCR, the TCRdb table keeps only in-frame clones and is missing some. In the table there are approximately 100,000 clones, roughly 85% of which are singletons. The CDR3 contains 12 residues. V lost 5 bases, J lost 6 bases, and 8 bases lay in between. CDR1 and CDR2 from the germline V gene are MDHEN and SYDVKM. The treatment denotes: preoperative locoregional IRX-2 cytokine immunotherapy. Preoperative locoregional IRX-2 cytokine immunotherapy was tested in the phase Ib source study.

This chain joins TRBV28 and TRBJ1-5, with D hard to call. The sequence was collected from a human donor with breast cancer. The source material was tumor tissue, sampled after IRX-2 immunotherapy. The CDR3, as DNA: TGTGCCAGCAGTCTTATGGTTCAGCCCCAGCATTTT. It translates to CASSLMVQPQHF.